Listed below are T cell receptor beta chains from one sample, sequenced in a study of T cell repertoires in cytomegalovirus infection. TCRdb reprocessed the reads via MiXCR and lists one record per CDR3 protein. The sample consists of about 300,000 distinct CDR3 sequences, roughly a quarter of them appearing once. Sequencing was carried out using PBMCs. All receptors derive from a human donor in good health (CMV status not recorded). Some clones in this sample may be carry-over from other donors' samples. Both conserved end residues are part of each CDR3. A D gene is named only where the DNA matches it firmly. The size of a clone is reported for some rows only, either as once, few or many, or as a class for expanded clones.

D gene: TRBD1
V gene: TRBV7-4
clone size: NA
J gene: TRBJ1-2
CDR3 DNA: TGTGCCAGCAGCTTTGAGAAGACAGGGGACCTCTATGGCTACACCTTC
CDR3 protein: CASSFEKTGDLYGYTF

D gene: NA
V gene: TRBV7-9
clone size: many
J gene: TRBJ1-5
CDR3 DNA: TGTGCCAGCAGCCGGGACATCGGCAATCAGCCCCAGCATTTT
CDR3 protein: CASSRDIGNQPQHF

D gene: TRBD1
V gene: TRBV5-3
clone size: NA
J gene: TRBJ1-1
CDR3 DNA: TGTGCCAGCAGCGCCTCGACAGGGGGCTACGAGAACACTGAAGCTTTCTTT
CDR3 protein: CASSASTGGYENTEAFF

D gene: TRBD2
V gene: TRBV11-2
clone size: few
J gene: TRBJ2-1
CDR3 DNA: TGTGCCAGCAGCTCCTCTGAAAGCGGGGGAAACAATGAGCAGTTCTTC
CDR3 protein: CASSSSESGGNNEQFF

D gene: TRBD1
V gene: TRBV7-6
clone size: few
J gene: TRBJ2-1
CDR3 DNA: TGTGCCAGCTCAGGGACAGGGGACAATGAGCAGTTCTTC
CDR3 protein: CASSGTGDNEQFF

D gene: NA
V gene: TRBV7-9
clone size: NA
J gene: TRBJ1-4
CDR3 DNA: TGTGCCAGCAGCTTGGGAGGGGACCATGAAAAACTGTTTTTT
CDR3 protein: CASSLGGDHEKLFF

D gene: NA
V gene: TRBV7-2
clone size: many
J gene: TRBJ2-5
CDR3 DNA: TGTGCCAGCAGCTTAAACGGGGAGACCCAGTACTTC
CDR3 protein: CASSLNGETQYF

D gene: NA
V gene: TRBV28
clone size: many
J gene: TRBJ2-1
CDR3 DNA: TGTGCCAGCAGTTTTGGGGGTCTAAATGAGCAGTTCTTC
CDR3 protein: CASSFGGLNEQFF

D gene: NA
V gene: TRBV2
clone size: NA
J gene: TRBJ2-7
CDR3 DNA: TGTGCCAGCAGTGATAGGGTCGAGCAGTACTTC
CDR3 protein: CASSDRVEQYF

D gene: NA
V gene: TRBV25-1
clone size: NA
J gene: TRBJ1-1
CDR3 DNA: TGTGCCAGCAGTGACTTGGGTCTTGGGAACACTGAAGCTTTCTTT
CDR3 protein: CASSDLGLGNTEAFF

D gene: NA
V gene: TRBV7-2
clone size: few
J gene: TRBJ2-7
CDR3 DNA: TGTGCCAGCAGACCAAATCCGGGGGCCCCCTACGAGCAGTACTTC
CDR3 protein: CASRPNPGAPYEQYF

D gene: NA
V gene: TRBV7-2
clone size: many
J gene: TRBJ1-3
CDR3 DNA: TGTGCCAGCAGCTTAGACGGCCAAGGCTCTGGAAACACCATATATTTT
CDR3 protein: CASSLDGQGSGNTIYF

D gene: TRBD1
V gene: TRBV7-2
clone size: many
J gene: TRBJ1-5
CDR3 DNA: TGTGCCAGCAGCCCGAGGCTGGCAGGGGGACGAGATCAGCCCCAGCATTTT
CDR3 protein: CASSPRLAGGRDQPQHF

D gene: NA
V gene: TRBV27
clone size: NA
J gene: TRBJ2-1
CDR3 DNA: TGTGCCAGCAGTTTCCCCGGGGCGGCTGAGCAGTTCTTC
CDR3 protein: CASSFPGAAEQFF

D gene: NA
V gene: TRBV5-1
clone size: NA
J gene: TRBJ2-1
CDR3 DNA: TGCGCCAGCACGGGTCTAGGGTATGAGCAGTTCTTC
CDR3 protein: CASTGLGYEQFF

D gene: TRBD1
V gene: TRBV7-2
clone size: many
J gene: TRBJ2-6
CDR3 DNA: TGTGCCAGCAGCCCCCCCCGCGGGACAGGTCCAACCGGGGCCAACGTCCTGACTTTC
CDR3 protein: CASSPPRGTGPTGANVLTF

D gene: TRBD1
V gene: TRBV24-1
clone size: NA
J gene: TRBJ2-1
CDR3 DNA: TGTGCCACCAGCAGATCCATGACAGGGAACGATGAGCAGTTCTTC
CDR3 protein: CATSRSMTGNDEQFF

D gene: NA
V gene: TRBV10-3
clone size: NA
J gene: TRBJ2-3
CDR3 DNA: TGTGCCATCAGTGAGTCAACGGGAACAGATACGCAGTATTTT
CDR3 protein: CAISESTGTDTQYF

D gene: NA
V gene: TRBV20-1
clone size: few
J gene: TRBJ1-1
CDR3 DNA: TGCAGTGCTAGAGAGTTAAGTGGGGTGGGTGACACTGAAGCTTTCTTT
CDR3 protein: CSARELSGVGDTEAFF

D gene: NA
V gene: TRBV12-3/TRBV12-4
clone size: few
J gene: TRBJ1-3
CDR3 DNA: TGTGCCAGCAGTTTTTCGGGGTCTGGAAACACCATATATTTT
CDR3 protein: CASSFSGSGNTIYF

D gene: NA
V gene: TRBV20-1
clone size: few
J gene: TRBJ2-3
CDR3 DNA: TGCAGTGCTGCGCCCGGGGAGCCACTCCCCGATACGCAGTATTTT
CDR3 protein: CSAAPGEPLPDTQYF

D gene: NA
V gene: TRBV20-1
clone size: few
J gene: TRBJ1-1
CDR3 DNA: TGCAGTGCTAGAGTCTCAGGGCCGAACACTGAAGCTTTCTTT
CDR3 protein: CSARVSGPNTEAFF

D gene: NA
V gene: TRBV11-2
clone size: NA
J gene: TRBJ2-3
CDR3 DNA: TGTGCCAGCAGCTTGGACAGCAACACAGATACGCAGTATTTT
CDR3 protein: CASSLDSNTDTQYF

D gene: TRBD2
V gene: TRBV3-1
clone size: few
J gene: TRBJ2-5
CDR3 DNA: TGTGCCAGCAGCCAAGATGGGGCTAGCGGGGCGCTACAAGAGACCCAGTACTTC
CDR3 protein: CASSQDGASGALQETQYF

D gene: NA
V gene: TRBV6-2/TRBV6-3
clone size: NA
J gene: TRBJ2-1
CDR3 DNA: TGTGCCAGCCGTCCGGGGGGACACGGCCCTATCAATGAGCAGTTCTTC
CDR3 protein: CASRPGGHGPINEQFF

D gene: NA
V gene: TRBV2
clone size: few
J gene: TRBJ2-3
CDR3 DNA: TGTGCCAGCAGTACGGCGGGGCCAAGCACAGATACGCAGTATTTT
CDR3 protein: CASSTAGPSTDTQYF

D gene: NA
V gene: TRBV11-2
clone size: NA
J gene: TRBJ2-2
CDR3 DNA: TGTGCCAGCAGCTCGGTACATAGGAGAAACGGGGAGCTGTTTTTT
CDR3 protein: CASSSVHRRNGELFF

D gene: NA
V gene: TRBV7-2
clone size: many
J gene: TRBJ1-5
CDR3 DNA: TGTGCCAGCAGTTTTACAGGATTTAGCAATCAGCCCCAGCATTTT
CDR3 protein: CASSFTGFSNQPQHF

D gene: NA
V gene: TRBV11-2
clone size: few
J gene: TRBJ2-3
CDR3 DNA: TGTGCCAGCAGCCAGGCAACAAGCACAGATACGCAGTATTTT
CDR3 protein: CASSQATSTDTQYF

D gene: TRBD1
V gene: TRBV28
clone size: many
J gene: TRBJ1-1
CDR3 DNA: TGTGCCAGCAGTTTTCTACAGGGGGTTGTTTCTGAAGCTTTCTTT
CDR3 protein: CASSFLQGVVSEAFF

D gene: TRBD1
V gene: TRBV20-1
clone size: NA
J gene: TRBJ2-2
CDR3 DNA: TGCAGTGCTAGGACAGGGTACGCCGGGGAGCTGTTTTTT
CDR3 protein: CSARTGYAGELFF

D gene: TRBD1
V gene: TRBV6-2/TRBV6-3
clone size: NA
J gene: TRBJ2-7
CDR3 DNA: TGTGCCAGCATTGAGGGGGCGTTCTCCGAGCAGTACTTC
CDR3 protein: CASIEGAFSEQYF

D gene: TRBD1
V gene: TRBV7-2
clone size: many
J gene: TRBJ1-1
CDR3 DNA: TGTGCCAGCAGCCGACAGGGTCCCCTACTTGGCACTGAAGCTTTCTTT
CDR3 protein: CASSRQGPLLGTEAFF

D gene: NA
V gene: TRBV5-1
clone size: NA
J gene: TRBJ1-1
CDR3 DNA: TGCGCCAGCAGCTTGGATGGGGTGAACACTGAAGCTTTCTTT
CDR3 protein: CASSLDGVNTEAFF

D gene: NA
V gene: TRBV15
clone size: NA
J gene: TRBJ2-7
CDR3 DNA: TGTGCCACCAGCAGAGGCGGAGGGTACGACTACGAGCAGTACTTC
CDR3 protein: CATSRGGGYDYEQYF

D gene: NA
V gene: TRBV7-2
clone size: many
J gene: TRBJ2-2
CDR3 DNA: TGTGCCAGCAGCCGCACTAGAGCCGGGGAGCTGTTTTTT
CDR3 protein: CASSRTRAGELFF